What follows are 3 T cell receptor beta chains derived from one specimen sequenced in a study of response to subunit inactivated influenza vaccine. TCRdb ran MiXCR on the RT-PCR reads and lists one entry per CDR3 protein. The sample includes about 620,000 distinct CDR3 sequences, approximately 12% of them seen just once. The source material was PBMCs from blood, sampled on the day of vaccination. The receptors come from a man in his forties or fifties who received an inactivated influenza vaccine.

The chain carries TRBV3-1 and TRBJ2-3, with TRBD2 matching over 7 bases. CDR1 and CDR2 from the germline V gene are LGHDT and YNNKEL (reference sequence). The length of the CDR3 is 15 residues. V shed 6 bases and J 2 bases; nucleotides not matched to a gene: 8. The CDR3 nucleotides are TGTGCCAGCAGTTGGGCGGGAGAGATCACAGATACGCAGTATTTT. This codes for CASSWAGEITDTQYF.

This clonotype was recorded a few times. This chain connects TRBV7-9 to TRBJ2-3, with a tentative D call TRBD1 (5 bases). The V gene lost 5 bases and the J gene lost 6 bases, with 9 bases spanning the gap. The V gene's germline CDR1 is SEHNR and CDR2 FQNEAQ (reference sequence). The CDR3 contains 12 residues. CDR3 in DNA: TGTGCCAGCAGCCCCGACAGCGATACGCAGTATTTT. It codes for CASSPDSDTQYF.

The chain uses TRBV6-1 and TRBJ2-1; TRBD2 matches at 8 bases. Germline lookup yields CDR1 MNHNS and CDR2 SASEGT. The V segment lost 10 bases and the J segment 4 bases; nucleotides outside the gene matches: 9. The length of the CDR3 is 14 residues. This CDR3 reads CATRRSSGYNEQFF. The CDR3 DNA reads as TGTGCCACCAGGAGGTCTAGCGGGTACAATGAGCAGTTCTTC.